This TCR beta chain emerged from a study of OX40 agonist ivuxolimab in advanced cancers. Across the whole study: With a range of roughly 23 to 85, age averaged about 58 years, and roughly 80% were male. Eligibility admitted prior anti-PD-1, anti-PD-L1 or anti-CTLA-4 therapy; about 40% had some. Study-level points and caveats: At doses 0.1 to 3.0 mg/kg, CD4+ and CD8+ clones expanded.

As regards this clone: The antigen is not known.

This CDR3 has 13 amino acids. From germline, CDR1 is SEHNR and CDR2 FQNEAQ (reference sequence). The V and J ends lost 5 bases and 5 bases respectively, with 12 bases between them. Assay used: immunoSEQ multiplex PCR; TCRdb lists only in-frame clones, some missing. The sample contains roughly 35,000 clones, 65% to 80% of which appear only once. The material sequenced was CD4+ or CD8+ T cells sorted from blood, taken in a trial of the OX40 agonist ivuxolimab. The chain joins TRBV7-9 to TRBJ1-2; weak D call: TRBD1 (6 bases). This receptor was identified in an adult with an advanced solid tumor such as melanoma, head and neck, liver or kidney cancer. The CDR3 here is CASSPDRTYGYTF. CDR3 nucleotide sequence: TGTGCCAGCAGCCCCGACAGGACGTATGGCTACACCTTC. Looking up the rest from reference TRBV7-9 and TRBJ1-2 gives the full variable domain: DTGVSQNPRHKITKRGQNVTFRCDPISEHNRLYWYRQTLGQGPEFLTYFQNEAQLEKSRLLSDRFSAERPKGSFSTLEIQRTEQGDSAMYLCASSPDRTYGYTFGSGTRLTVV.